These T cell receptor beta chains were read from a single sample in a study of T cells after yellow fever vaccination. TCRdb recomputed calls from the 5' RACE reads with MiXCR, one row per CDR3 protein. The sample carries 300,000 to 350,000 distinct CDR3 sequences, almost 4% recorded once. This sample comprised PBMCs, obtained 5 days after the yellow fever booster vaccination. The receptors come from a man aged 18 to 29 who received the YFV17D yellow fever vaccine. CDR3s leave out the opening cysteine and the closing phenylalanine or tryptophan. A D gene is named only where the DNA matches it firmly.

>-|TRBJ1-5|TRBV7-2
ASSPDYYSNQPQH
>TRBD2|TRBJ2-1|TRBV6-5
ASSGGGGEQF
>TRBD1|TRBJ1-2|TRBV24-1
ATSDRQGGGYT
>TRBD1|TRBJ1-4|TRBV24-1
ATSDGDRAANEKLF
>-|TRBJ1-4|TRBV7-9
ASSLSGINEKLF
>TRBD2|TRBJ2-3|TRBV28
ASSFAASGEVRTDTQY
>-|TRBJ1-2|TRBV4-1
ASSQVDDRNLNYGYT
>-|TRBJ1-3|TRBV19
ASSTVSSGNTIY
>TRBD1|TRBJ1-1|TRBV5-6
ASSFRRGRTEAF
>-|TRBJ1-1|TRBV7-3
ASSPIGPGTEAF
>-|TRBJ2-5|TRBV20-1
SAQQGTEETQY
>-|TRBJ1-1|TRBV20-1
SATTELNTEAF
>-|TRBJ2-2|TRBV15
ATSRVGSGELF
>-|TRBJ1-5|TRBV12-5
ASGAGYSNQPQH
>-|TRBJ1-2|TRBV5-1
ASSLQGKGYT
>TRBD1|TRBJ2-1|TRBV12-3/TRBV12-4
ASSGQVRDEQF
>-|TRBJ1-1|TRBV6-5
ASRHRVEEGEAF
>TRBD2|TRBJ2-5|TRBV7-6
ASSPGSGTSGTQETQY
>TRBD2|TRBJ2-3|TRBV7-8
ASSLSLAGSTDTQY
>-|TRBJ2-2|TRBV10-3
AISPSVVGGTGELF
>-|TRBJ2-6|TRBV7-9
ASQGGGANVLT
>-|TRBJ2-5|TRBV7-2
ASSYLTRQETQY
>-|TRBJ1-4|TRBV28
ASGQLLSNEKLF
>-|TRBJ2-7|TRBV29-1
SVVMRGHGDEQY
>TRBD2|TRBJ2-1|TRBV11-2
ASSRDPAGGEQF
>-|TRBJ2-2|TRBV7-9
ASSVWSSASNTGELF
>-|TRBJ2-3|TRBV6-5
ASSPGDPDTQY
>TRBD2|TRBJ2-3|TRBV4-2
ASSRTSGGLTDTQY
>TRBD1|TRBJ2-5|TRBV20-1
SAPTGLGETQY
>-|TRBJ2-5|TRBV19
ASGPGETQY
>-|TRBJ1-6|TRBV3-1
ASSQKDGLSYNSPLH
>TRBD2|TRBJ2-5|TRBV24-1
ATSDSKRGGAETQY
>TRBD1|TRBJ1-2|TRBV4-3
ASSPLGTGSDYT
>-|TRBJ2-2|TRBV18
ASSEGNTGELF
>-|TRBJ1-6|TRBV7-2
ASSAFSPRNSPLH
>-|TRBJ2-2|TRBV2
ASKARVSSNTGELF
>-|TRBJ2-3|TRBV6-5
ASSDTSRALGTDTQY
>TRBD2|TRBJ2-1|TRBV9
ASSARRSASGVYNEQF
>-|TRBJ2-5|TRBV11-2
ASSWPGAGPMRETQY
>-|TRBJ2-7|TRBV7-2
ASSPRTAPTYEQY
>-|TRBJ2-3|TRBV7-9
ASSPAVTREDTQY
>TRBD1|TRBJ1-2|TRBV5-1
ASSLGQGSSGYT
>TRBD1|TRBJ1-6|TRBV7-9
ASSGRTGGDSPLH
>-|TRBJ2-2|TRBV7-2
ASSLQRVNTGELF
>-|TRBJ2-1|TRBV3-1
ASSQDRGHEQF
>TRBD1|TRBJ2-1|TRBV7-2
ASSYDRGEYNEQF
>-|TRBJ2-3|TRBV4-1
ASSQERDGTDTQY
>-|TRBJ1-1|TRBV7-2
ASSEGQGLNTEAF
>-|TRBJ2-7|TRBV7-2
ASSTGMGGGEQY
>TRBD1|TRBJ1-2|TRBV2
ASRTTGRHGYT
>-|TRBJ2-2|TRBV29-1
SVGGHGELF
>TRBD1|TRBJ1-1|TRBV7-2
ASSYVTGQGRPEAF
>-|TRBJ2-7|TRBV29-1
SVEEVGRETYEQY